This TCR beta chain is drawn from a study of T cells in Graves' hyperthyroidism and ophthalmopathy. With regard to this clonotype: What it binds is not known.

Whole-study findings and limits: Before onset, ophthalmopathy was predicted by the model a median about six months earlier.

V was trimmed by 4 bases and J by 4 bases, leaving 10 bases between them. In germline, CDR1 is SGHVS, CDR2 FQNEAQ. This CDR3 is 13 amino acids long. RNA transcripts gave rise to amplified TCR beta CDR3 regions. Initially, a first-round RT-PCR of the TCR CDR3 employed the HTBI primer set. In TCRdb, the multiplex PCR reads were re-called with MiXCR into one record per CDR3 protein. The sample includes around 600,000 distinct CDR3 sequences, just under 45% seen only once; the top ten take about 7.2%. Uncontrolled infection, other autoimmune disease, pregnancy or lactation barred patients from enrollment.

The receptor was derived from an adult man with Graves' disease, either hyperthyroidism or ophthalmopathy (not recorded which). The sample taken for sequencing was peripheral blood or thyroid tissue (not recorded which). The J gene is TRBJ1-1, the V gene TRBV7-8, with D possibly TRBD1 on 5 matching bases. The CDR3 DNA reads TGTGCCAGCAGCTCGTTGACAGCCACTGAAGCTTTCTTT. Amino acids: CASSSLTATEAFF.